The sequence of this TCR beta chain was determined in a study of cytomegalovirus exposure and HLA in healthy donors. 60 Vbeta and 13 Jbeta primers were used in PCR. The data were produced by immunoSEQ multiplex PCR, yet TCRdb's version contains in-frame clones alone and is incomplete. The table lists 200,000 or so clones, around 86% of them singletons. The germline V gene encodes CDR1 LGHNA and CDR2 YSLEER. The CDR3 is 19 residues long. Trimming left V 3 bases short and J 6 bases short, with 26 bases between. The sequence was collected from a woman aged 45-59 years in good health and CMV-seropositive. Input material: PBMCs. The gene calls are TRBV4-3 and TRBJ2-2, with D possibly matching TRBD1 (6 bases). CDR3 coding DNA: TGCGCCAGCAGCCACCAATTGGTCACAGGGTTCCAGAGTTCCGGGGAGCTGTTTTTT. Protein: CASSHQLVTGFQSSGELFF.